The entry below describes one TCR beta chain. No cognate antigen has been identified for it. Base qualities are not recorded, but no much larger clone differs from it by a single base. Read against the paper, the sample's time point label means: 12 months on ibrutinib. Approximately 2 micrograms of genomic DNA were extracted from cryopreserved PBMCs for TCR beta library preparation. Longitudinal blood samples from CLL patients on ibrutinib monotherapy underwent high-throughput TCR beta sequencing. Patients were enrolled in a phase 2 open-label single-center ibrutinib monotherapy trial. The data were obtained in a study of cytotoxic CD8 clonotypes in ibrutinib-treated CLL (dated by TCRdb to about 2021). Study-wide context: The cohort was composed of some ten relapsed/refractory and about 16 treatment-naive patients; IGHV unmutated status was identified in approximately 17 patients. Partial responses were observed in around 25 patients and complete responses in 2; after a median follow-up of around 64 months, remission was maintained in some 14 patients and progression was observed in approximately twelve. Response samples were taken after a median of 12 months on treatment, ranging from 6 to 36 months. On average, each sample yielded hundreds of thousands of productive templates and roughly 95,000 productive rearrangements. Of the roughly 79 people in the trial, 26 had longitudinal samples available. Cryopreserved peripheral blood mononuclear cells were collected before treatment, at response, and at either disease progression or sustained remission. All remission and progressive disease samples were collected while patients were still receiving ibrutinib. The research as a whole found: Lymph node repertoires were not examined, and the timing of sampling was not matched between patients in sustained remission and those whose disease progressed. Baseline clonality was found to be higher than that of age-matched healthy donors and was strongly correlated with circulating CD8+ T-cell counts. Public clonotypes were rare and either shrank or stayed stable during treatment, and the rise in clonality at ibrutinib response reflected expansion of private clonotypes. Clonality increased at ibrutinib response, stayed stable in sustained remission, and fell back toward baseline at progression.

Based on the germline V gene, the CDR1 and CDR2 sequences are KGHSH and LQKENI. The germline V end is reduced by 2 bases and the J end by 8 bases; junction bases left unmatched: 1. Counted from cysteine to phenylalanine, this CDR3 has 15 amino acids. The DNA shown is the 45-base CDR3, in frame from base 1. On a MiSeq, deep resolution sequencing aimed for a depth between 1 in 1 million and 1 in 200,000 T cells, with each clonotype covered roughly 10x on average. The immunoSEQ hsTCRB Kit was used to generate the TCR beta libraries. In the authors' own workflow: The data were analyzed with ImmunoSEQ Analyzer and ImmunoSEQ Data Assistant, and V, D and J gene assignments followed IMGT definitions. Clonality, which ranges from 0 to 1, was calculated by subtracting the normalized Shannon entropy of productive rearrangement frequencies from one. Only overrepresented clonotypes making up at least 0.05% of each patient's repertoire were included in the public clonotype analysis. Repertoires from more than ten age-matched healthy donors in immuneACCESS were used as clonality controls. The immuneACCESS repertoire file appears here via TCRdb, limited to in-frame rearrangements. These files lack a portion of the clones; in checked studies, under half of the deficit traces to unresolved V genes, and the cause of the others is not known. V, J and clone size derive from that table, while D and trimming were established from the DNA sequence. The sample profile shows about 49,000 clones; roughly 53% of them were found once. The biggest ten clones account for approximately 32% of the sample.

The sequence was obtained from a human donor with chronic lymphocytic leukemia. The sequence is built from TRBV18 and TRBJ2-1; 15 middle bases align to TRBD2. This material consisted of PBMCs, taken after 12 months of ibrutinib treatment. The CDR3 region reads CASSPGLAGGDEQFF. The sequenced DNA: TGTGCCAGCTCACCAGGACTAGCGGGAGGGGATGAGCAGTTCTTC. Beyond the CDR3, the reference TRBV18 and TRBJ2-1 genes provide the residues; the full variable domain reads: NAGVMQNPRHLVRRRGQEARLRCSPMKGHSHVYWYRQLPEEGLKFMVYLQKENIIDESGMPKERFSAEFPKEGPSILRIQQVVRGDSAAYFCASSPGLAGGDEQFFGPGTRLTVL.